The present T cell receptor beta chain was sequenced within a study of vaccination and CD4 T cells after COVID-19. For the study at large: Fewer than ten convalescent cases were mild and one was severe, and all had been SARS-CoV-2 positive by nasal swab PCR. Post-COVID draws followed diagnosis by a median around 100 days (range 35 to 161). Investigators took post-vaccine samples a median approximately 73 days after dose two, within a range of 14 to 241. Specimens were obtained from three convalescent patients at day 14 and at days 161 to 241 post-vaccination.

Deletions cut 3 bases from V and 0 bases from J, with 7 bases between. CDR3 length equals 14 residues. The germline V gene has CDR1 SGHTA and CDR2 FQGNSA. This clonotype came up a few times. From the PCR reads, TCRdb called clonotypes with MiXCR, one entry per CDR3 protein. This sample has roughly 31,000 distinct CDR3 sequences, with 45% to 50% found just once. Indicated time point: late sampling 161 to 241 days after vaccination in a few convalescent patients. The J gene is TRBJ2-3, the V gene TRBV7-2; the D is unclear. Sequencing was performed on CD4+ T cells from blood, taken about 7 months after SARS-CoV-2 vaccination. This TCR derives from a human donor who had recovered from COVID-19. DNA of the CDR3: TGTGCCAGCAGCTTTTCCCAGAGCACAGATACGCAGTATTTT. The encoded protein is CASSFSQSTDTQYF.